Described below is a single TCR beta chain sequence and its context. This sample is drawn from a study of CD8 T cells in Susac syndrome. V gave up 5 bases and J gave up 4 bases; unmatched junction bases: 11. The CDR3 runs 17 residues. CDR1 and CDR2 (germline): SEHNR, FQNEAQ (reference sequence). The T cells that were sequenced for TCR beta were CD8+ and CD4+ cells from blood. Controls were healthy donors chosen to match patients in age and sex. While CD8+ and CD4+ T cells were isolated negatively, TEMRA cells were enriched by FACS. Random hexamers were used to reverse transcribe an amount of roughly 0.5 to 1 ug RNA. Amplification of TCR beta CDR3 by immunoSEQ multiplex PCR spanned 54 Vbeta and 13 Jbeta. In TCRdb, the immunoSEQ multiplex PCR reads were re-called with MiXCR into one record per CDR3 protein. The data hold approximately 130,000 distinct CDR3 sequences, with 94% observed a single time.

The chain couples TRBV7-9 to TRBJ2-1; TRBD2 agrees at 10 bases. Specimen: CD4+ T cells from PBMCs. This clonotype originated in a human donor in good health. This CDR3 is CASSEKREGHLYNEQFF. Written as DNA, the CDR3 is TGTGCCAGCAGCGAGAAGCGGGAGGGCCATCTATACAATGAGCAGTTCTTC. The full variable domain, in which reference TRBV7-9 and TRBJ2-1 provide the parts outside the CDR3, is DTGVSQNPRHKITKRGQNVTFRCDPISEHNRLYWYRQTLGQGPEFLTYFQNEAQLEKSRLLSDRFSAERPKGSFSTLEIQRTEQGDSAMYLCASSEKREGHLYNEQFFGPGTRLTVL.